Described below is a single T cell receptor (beta chain) sequence and its context. This record comes from a study of blood T cell repertoires in COVID-19. Study-wide background: Samples of COVID-19 (acute and convalescent) were obtained from the United States, Italy and Spain. Sources were T cells, B-cell-depleted T cells, or PBMCs; the material itself was cDNA or gDNA.

In the authors' methods: Estimated nucleated cell counts came from reference gene primer amplification. Repertoires were generated with immunoSEQ multiplex PCR, while TCRdb's copy carries only in-frame clones and drops some. Clone size and the V and J calls come from that table; the DNA yielded D and trimming. The sample lists more than 300,000 clones, roughly 90% seen once, with roughly 3.6% in the top ten. This study enrolled people aged 18 to 89 from 20 to 25 US geographic areas. J lost 3 bases, V lost 6 bases, and 6 bases had no gene match. Per germline, CDR1 LNHDA and CDR2 SQIVND (reference sequence). The CDR3 consists of 14 residues.

Sequencing was performed on PBMCs or T cells enriched from blood (not recorded which). The V gene is TRBV19, the J gene TRBJ1-2, with TRBD1 identical over 8 bases. This clonotype was sampled from a woman aged 25 to 45 who had been exposed to COVID-19. DNA for the CDR3: TGTGCCAGTAGAGGACAGGGAAGGGACTATGGCTACACCTTC. Translation gives CASRGQGRDYGYTF.